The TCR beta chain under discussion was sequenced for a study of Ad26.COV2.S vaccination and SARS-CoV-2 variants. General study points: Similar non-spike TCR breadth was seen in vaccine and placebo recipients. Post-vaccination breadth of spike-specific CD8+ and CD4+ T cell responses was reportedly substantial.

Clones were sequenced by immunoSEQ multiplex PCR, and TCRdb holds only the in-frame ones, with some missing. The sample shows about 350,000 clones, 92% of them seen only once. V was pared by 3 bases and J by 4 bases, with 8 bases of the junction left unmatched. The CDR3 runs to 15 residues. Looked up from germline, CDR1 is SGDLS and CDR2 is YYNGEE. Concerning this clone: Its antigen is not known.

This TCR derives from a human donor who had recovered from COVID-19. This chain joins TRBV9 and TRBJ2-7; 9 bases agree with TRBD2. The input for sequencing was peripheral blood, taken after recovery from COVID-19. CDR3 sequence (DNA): TGTGCCAGCAGCGCGGCGGGGGGGTTGGTTTACGAGCAGTACTTC. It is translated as CASSAAGGLVYEQYF.